Below are 11 T cell receptor beta chains sequenced from a single sample in a study of CD8+ T cells in alopecia areata. Extracted from the samples, RNA was reverse transcribed into cDNA to serve as the sequencing template. Profiled with immunoSEQ multiplex PCR; TCRdb holds only in-frame clones, not every one. The table includes over 150,000 clones, about 60% detected once. The sequences come from CD4+ T cells sorted from blood, collected at week 0. The receptor set was obtained from a human donor with alopecia areata.

The chain is built from TRBV6-5 and TRBJ1-3; tentative D call: TRBD1 (5 bases). V was pared by 0 bases and J by 2 bases, with 8 bases between. The CDR3 has 15 residues. Germline V lookup: CDR1 MNHEY, CDR2 SVGAGI. This chain's CDR3 is CASSYSGTAGNTIYF. CDR3 sequence (DNA): TGTGCCAGCAGTTACTCAGGGACCGCTGGAAACACCATATATTTT.

This clone occurred a few times. Other DNA sequences in the sample encode the same CDR3. The rearrangement joins TRBV29-1 to TRBJ2-5; D not certain. The CDR3 runs 12 residues. In germline, CDR1 is SQVTM, CDR2 ANQGSEA. Trimming took off 3 bases at V and 5 bases at J, with 10 bases between the two ends. CDR3 coding DNA: TGCAGCGTTGATAGGTCCCGGGAGACCCAGTACTTC. It encodes CSVDRSRETQYF.

This clone was detected a few times. The V gene is TRBV6-5, the J gene TRBJ2-4; D is tentatively TRBD1 or TRBD2 (5 bases each). V gave up 8 bases and J gave up 7 bases, with 9 bases separating them. CDR1 is MNHEY and CDR2 is SVGAGI in the germline V gene. This CDR3 is 11 amino acids long. The CDR3: CASGTGNIQYF. CDR3 bases: TGTGCCAGCGGGACGGGGAACATTCAGTACTTC.

The V and J genes are TRBV7-9 and TRBJ2-3; D may be TRBD1 (6 bases). V was shortened by 6 bases and J by 3 bases, with 10 bases between the two germline ends. Looked up from germline, CDR1 is SEHNR and CDR2 is FQNEAQ (reference sequence). The CDR3 is made up of 13 amino acids. The DNA for the CDR3 is TGTGCCAGCAGGCCTACAGGGACAGATACGCAGTATTTT. The encoded protein is CASRPTGTDTQYF.

This clone was counted between two and nine times. This chain uses TRBV10-3 with TRBJ2-1; D is uncertain. Germline CDR1 is ENHRY and CDR2 is SYGVKD. Trimming stripped 0 bases from V and 6 bases from J, with 6 bases between. CDR3 length equals 13 residues. The CDR3 nucleotides are TGTGCCATCAGTGAGTCAGGCGCCAATGAGCAGTTCTTC. Its protein is CAISESGANEQFF.

This chain joins TRBV20-1 and TRBJ2-7, with D perhaps matching TRBD1 (5 bases). V dropped 5 bases and J dropped 7 bases, with 12 bases sitting between them. The CDR3 is 11 residues long. CDR1 is DFQATT and CDR2 is SNEGSKA in the germline V gene (reference sequence). CDR3 loop: CSAANRGEQYF. CDR3 sequence (DNA): TGCAGTGCTGCTAATAGGGGAGAGCAGTACTTC.

The rearrangement links TRBV29-1 to TRBJ2-5; the D is unclear. This CDR3 contains 15 residues. The germline V and J ends were trimmed by 3 bases and 5 bases, with 19 bases remaining between them. Germline V gives CDR1 SQVTM, CDR2 ANQGSEA. CDR3 sequence: CSVDKSDGGAETQYF. CDR3 coding DNA: TGCAGCGTTGACAAGTCCGACGGTGGCGCGGAGACCCAGTACTTC.

V and J are TRBV7-6 and TRBJ2-3, with D perhaps matching TRBD1 (6 bases). The length of the CDR3 is 18 residues. Germline V CDR1 and CDR2: SGHVS, FNYEAQ. The V end was cut by 4 bases, the J end by 5 bases, with 25 bases between. CDR3 DNA: TGTGCCAGCAGCTCCACCCCACCCGACAGGTTCAATCAAGATACGCAGTATTTT. This sequence encodes CASSSTPPDRFNQDTQYF.

This clone was detected only a few times. The J gene is TRBJ2-5, the V gene TRBV2; 10 nucleotides agree with TRBD1. The germline CDR1 and CDR2 sequences are SNHLY and FYNNEI. The V and J ends lost 7 bases and 5 bases, in that order; junction bases with no gene match: 7. The CDR3 is made up of 14 amino acids. The CDR3 is CASKETGGAETQYF. In DNA, the CDR3 is TGTGCCAGCAAAGAGACAGGGGGCGCGGAGACCCAGTACTTC.

The chain is built from TRBV18 and TRBJ2-7; the D gene is possibly TRBD2 (6 bases). The CDR3 totals 13 residues. Trimming stripped 0 bases from V and 3 bases from J, with 6 bases between. CDR1 is KGHSH, CDR2 LQKENI, per germline. CDR3 in amino acids: CASSPPGGYEQYF. The CDR3 DNA reads as TGTGCCAGCTCACCACCGGGGGGCTACGAGCAGTACTTC.

This sequence joins TRBV30 and TRBJ2-5; 8 nucleotides agree with TRBD2. CDR1 is GTSNPN and CDR2 is SVGIG in the germline V gene (reference sequence). This CDR3 has 14 amino acids. V shed 5 bases and J 2 bases; nucleotides not matched to a gene: 7. CDR3 residues: CAWERGYQQETQYF. CDR3 nucleotides: TGTGCCTGGGAGCGGGGGTACCAGCAAGAGACCCAGTACTTC.